The 11 T cell receptor beta chains listed next were all sequenced from one sample in a study of blood T cell repertoires in COVID-19. Clones were sequenced by immunoSEQ multiplex PCR, and TCRdb holds only the in-frame ones, with some missing. The sample lists about 250,000 clones, about nine tenths occurring once. Source material: PBMCs or T cells enriched from blood (not recorded which). These receptors were collected from a woman aged 30 to 39 with acute COVID-19.

This chain uses TRBV6-5 with TRBJ1-6; possibly TRBD1 for D (5 bases). Germline assignment: CDR1 MNHEY and CDR2 SVGAGI. CDR3 size: 13 residues. Trimming pared 8 bases from V and 8 bases from J, leaving 13 bases between. The CDR3 coding sequence is TGTGCCAGCCAACACCCGGGGGATTCACCCCTCCACTTT. This sequence encodes CASQHPGDSPLHF.

The CDR3 loop is CASSERGLSNEQFF. CDR3 DNA: TGTGCCAGCAGTGAAAGGGGATTAAGTAATGAGCAGTTCTTC. The chain is built from TRBV6-1 and TRBJ2-1; maybe TRBD1 (5 bases). This CDR3 is built from 14 residues. The V end lost 2 bases, the J end lost 7 bases, and 12 bases lay between the germline ends. Germline CDR1 and CDR2: MNHNS and SASEGT.

This rearrangement joins TRBV9 to TRBJ2-1; 12 bases map to TRBD2. Germline loops: CDR1 SGDLS, CDR2 YYNGEE. The CDR3 runs 15 residues. Trimming removed 4 bases from V and 6 bases from J; junction bases left unmatched: 5. CDR3 in DNA: TGTGCCAGCAGCCTCCGACTAGCGGGGGTCAATGAGCAGTTCTTC. This translates into CASSLRLAGVNEQFF.

The chain has TRBV11-2 and TRBJ1-1; the D gene is possibly TRBD1 (6 bases). Germline V gene data show CDR1 as SGHAT and CDR2 as FQNNGV. This CDR3 spans 14 amino acids. The V end lost 5 bases, the J end lost 4 bases, and 14 bases lay between the germline ends. CDR3 sequence: CASSQQGVGTEAFF. The CDR3 DNA is TGTGCCAGCAGCCAACAGGGCGTCGGCACTGAAGCTTTCTTT.

J is TRBJ1-1 and V is TRBV2, with a tentative D call TRBD1 (6 bases). The V end was cut by 4 bases, the J end by 3 bases, with 12 bases between. This CDR3 spans 14 amino acids. Germline CDR1 is SNHLY and CDR2 is FYNNEI. The CDR3 spells CASSVSGADTEAFF. CDR3 in DNA: TGTGCCAGCAGTGTTTCAGGGGCGGACACTGAAGCTTTCTTT.

The rearrangement uses TRBV11-3 and TRBJ2-1; D perhaps matches TRBD2 (5 bases). From germline, CDR1 is SGHNT and CDR2 YENEEA. Trimming took off 4 bases at V and 3 bases at J, with 16 bases between the two ends. The CDR3 covers 16 residues. Written as DNA, the CDR3 is TGTGCCAGCAGCTCTAATGGGAGAGGTTACTACAATGAGCAGTTCTTC. Protein: CASSSNGRGYYNEQFF.

The chain employs TRBV7-2 and TRBJ2-5; 9 positions agree with TRBD1. The CDR3 is 16 residues long. From germline, CDR1 is SGHTA and CDR2 FQGNSA. Trimming took 5 bases from V and 5 from J; bases not matched to a gene: 12. In nucleotides, the CDR3 is TGTGCCAGCAGCGGTCCCGGGACAGGGAGTTACGAGACCCAGTACTTC. Translated: CASSGPGTGSYETQYF.

This chain joins TRBV7-2 and TRBJ2-7; TRBD2 matches at 8 bases. CDR3 size: 15 residues. Unmatched junction bases numbered 5, after V lost 0 bases and J lost 4 bases. Germline V lookup: CDR1 SGHTA, CDR2 FQGNSA. CDR3 sequence: CASSLAAGGGYEQYF. The CDR3 DNA follows: TGTGCCAGCAGCTTAGCGGCGGGGGGCGGATACGAGCAGTACTTC.

This clone turned up a few times. The chain combines TRBV30 with TRBJ1-2; no firm D call. The germline V and J ends were trimmed by 3 bases and 3 bases, with 14 bases remaining between them. The CDR3 extends over 14 amino acids. Germline-derived CDR1 and CDR2 are GTSNPN and SVGIG (reference sequence). The CDR3 DNA reads TGTGCCTGGAGGGGTGTAGCATCAGACTATGGCTACACCTTC. This encodes CAWRGVASDYGYTF.

The gene calls are TRBV5-1 and TRBJ2-7, with 9 bases fitting TRBD1. The germline V gene encodes CDR1 SGHRS and CDR2 YFSETQ. The CDR3 is 13 residues long. Unmatched junction bases numbered 6, after V lost 4 bases and J lost 7 bases. The CDR3 region has the DNA TGCGCCAGCAGCACCGGGACAGGGAGGGAGCAGTACTTC. Residues: CASSTGTGREQYF. Full variable domain (outside the CDR3, taken from reference TRBV5-1 and TRBJ2-7): KAGVTQTPRYLIKTRGQQVTLSCSPISGHRSVSWYQQTPGQGLQFLFEYFSETQRNKGNFPGRFSGRQFSNSRSEMNVSTLELGDSALYLCASSTGTGREQYFGPGTRLTVT.

This clone was detected many times. The chain is built from TRBV7-2 and TRBJ2-7, with D perhaps matching TRBD2 (5 bases). Trimming cost V 6 bases and J 3 bases, with 12 bases left between them. The CDR3 has 13 residues. CDR1 is SGHTA and CDR2 is FQGNSA in the germline V gene. CDR3 loop: CASRDGLNYEQYF. CDR3 in DNA: TGTGCCAGCAGAGACGGACTGAACTACGAGCAGTACTTC.